The TCR beta chain described here comes from a study of OX40 agonist ivuxolimab in advanced cancers. Study-level information: Hepatocellular carcinoma, melanoma, renal cell or head and neck cancer occurred in dose-escalation patients.

Sequencing used immunoSEQ multiplex PCR; TCRdb keeps in-frame clones, though not all of them. Here the sample spans some 89,000 clones, under 90% being singletons. Broader study findings: On average, CD8+ T cells showed a greater number of expanded clones than CD4+.

Germline CDR1 reads SGHRS; CDR2 reads YFSETQ. The CDR3 covers 17 residues. Trimming pared 0 bases from V and 0 bases from J, leaving 15 bases between. About this clone itself: What it binds is not known.

V is TRBV5-1 and J is TRBJ1-2; D ambiguous. Source: CD4+ or CD8+ T cells sorted from blood, taken in a trial of the OX40 agonist ivuxolimab. This clonotype originated in an adult with an advanced solid tumor such as melanoma, head and neck, liver or kidney cancer. The CDR3 protein is CASSLAAGPLTNYGYTF. CDR3 sequence (DNA): TGCGCCAGCAGCTTGGCGGCAGGACCCCTAACTAACTATGGCTACACCTTC.